Listed below are T cell receptor beta chains from one sample, sequenced in a study of Graves' ophthalmopathy and Graves' hyperthyroidism. One entry per CDR3 protein, called by TCRdb with MiXCR from the multiplex PCR reads. Of hundreds of thousands of distinct CDR3 sequences in the sample, roughly two fifths were seen once. Input material: peripheral blood. Receptors originate from an adult man with Graves' ophthalmopathy. CDR3s include the opening cysteine and the closing phenylalanine or tryptophan. Each record gives: J gene, clone size, V gene, D gene, CDR3 protein, CDR3 DNA. D genes are given only for firm matches. Clone size, where shown, is once, few, many, or a class for clones that have expanded.

J gene: TRBJ2-5
clone size: NA
V gene: TRBV10-3
D gene: NA
CDR3 protein: CASRQEGTETQYF
CDR3 DNA: TGTGCCAGCAGACAAGAAGGTACAGAGACCCAGTACTTC

J gene: TRBJ2-7
clone size: many
V gene: TRBV29-1
D gene: NA
CDR3 protein: CSVEGAQLYEQYF
CDR3 DNA: TGCAGCGTTGAGGGGGCACAGCTCTACGAGCAGTACTTC

J gene: TRBJ2-6
clone size: few
V gene: TRBV6-4
D gene: TRBD2
CDR3 protein: CASSERTSGANVLTF
CDR3 DNA: TGTGCCAGCAGTGAGCGGACTAGCGGGGCCAACGTCCTGACTTTC

J gene: TRBJ2-7
clone size: NA
V gene: TRBV7-2
D gene: TRBD1
CDR3 protein: CASSSGVGTGTYEQYF
CDR3 DNA: TGTGCCAGCAGCTCCGGTGTGGGGACAGGGACCTACGAGCAGTACTTC

J gene: TRBJ2-5
clone size: few
V gene: TRBV12-3/TRBV12-4
D gene: NA
CDR3 protein: CASSFLRTETQYF
CDR3 DNA: TGTGCCAGCAGTTTTTTGCGAACAGAGACCCAGTACTTC

J gene: TRBJ1-1
clone size: NA
V gene: TRBV7-9
D gene: NA
CDR3 protein: CASSPDGGVRQAFF
CDR3 DNA: TGTGCCAGCAGCCCTGACGGAGGGGTTAGGCAAGCTTTCTTT

J gene: TRBJ2-5
clone size: few
V gene: TRBV6-6
D gene: NA
CDR3 protein: CASSSTRPGEETQYF
CDR3 DNA: TGTGCCAGCAGTTCCACTCGCCCAGGGGAAGAGACCCAGTACTTC

J gene: TRBJ1-4
clone size: NA
V gene: TRBV7-9
D gene: NA
CDR3 protein: CASSWGSEKLFF
CDR3 DNA: TGTGCCAGCAGCTGGGGGTCTGAAAAACTGTTTTTT

J gene: TRBJ1-6
clone size: many
V gene: TRBV24-1
D gene: NA
CDR3 protein: CATIMRDGVNSPLHF
CDR3 DNA: TGTGCCACCATCATGAGGGACGGAGTTAATTCACCCCTCCACTTT

J gene: TRBJ2-5
clone size: NA
V gene: TRBV12-3/TRBV12-4
D gene: NA
CDR3 protein: CASSFSGNQETQYF
CDR3 DNA: TGTGCCAGCAGTTTTTCAGGGAACCAAGAGACCCAGTACTTC

J gene: TRBJ1-1
clone size: few
V gene: TRBV9
D gene: NA
CDR3 protein: CASSEGGITEAFF
CDR3 DNA: TGTGCCAGCAGTGAAGGGGGGATCACTGAAGCTTTCTTT

J gene: TRBJ2-7
clone size: NA
V gene: TRBV20-1
D gene: NA
CDR3 protein: CSARNHYSYEQYF
CDR3 DNA: TGCAGTGCTAGAAATCATTACTCCTACGAGCAGTACTTC

J gene: TRBJ2-7
clone size: NA
V gene: TRBV29-1
D gene: TRBD1
CDR3 protein: CSVETGVASEQYF
CDR3 DNA: TGCAGCGTTGAAACAGGGGTGGCGAGTGAGCAGTACTTC

J gene: TRBJ1-2
clone size: few
V gene: TRBV7-9
D gene: NA
CDR3 protein: CASSQDHTTEEYGYTF
CDR3 DNA: TGTGCCAGCAGCCAAGATCACACGACAGAGGAGTATGGCTACACCTTC

J gene: TRBJ2-3
clone size: NA
V gene: TRBV11-1
D gene: NA
CDR3 protein: CAWSEGRSTDTQYF
CDR3 DNA: TGTGCCTGGAGTGAAGGGCGTTCCACAGATACGCAGTATTTT

J gene: TRBJ2-5
clone size: NA
V gene: TRBV5-6
D gene: TRBD2
CDR3 protein: CASGGLAGDAQYF
CDR3 DNA: TGTGCCAGCGGGGGACTAGCGGGAGATGCCCAGTACTTC

J gene: TRBJ1-1
clone size: many
V gene: TRBV29-1
D gene: NA
CDR3 protein: CSSKENTEAFF
CDR3 DNA: TGCAGCTCCAAGGAGAACACTGAAGCTTTCTTT

J gene: TRBJ1-2
clone size: NA
V gene: TRBV10-2
D gene: TRBD1
CDR3 protein: CANLDRTYYGYTF
CDR3 DNA: TGCGCCAACCTGGACAGGACCTACTATGGCTACACCTTC

J gene: TRBJ1-6
clone size: NA
V gene: TRBV9
D gene: TRBD1
CDR3 protein: CASSPGQVGNSPLHF
CDR3 DNA: TGTGCCAGCTCACCCGGACAGGTTGGGAATTCACCCCTCCACTTT

J gene: TRBJ2-7
clone size: few
V gene: TRBV4-3
D gene: TRBD1
CDR3 protein: CASSQDGTAYEQYF
CDR3 DNA: TGCGCCAGCAGCCAAGATGGGACAGCCTACGAGCAGTACTTC

J gene: TRBJ1-2
clone size: NA
V gene: TRBV20-1
D gene: NA
CDR3 protein: CSASDSYYGYTF
CDR3 DNA: TGCAGTGCTTCTGACAGTTACTATGGCTACACCTTC

J gene: TRBJ1-6
clone size: few
V gene: TRBV25-1
D gene: NA
CDR3 protein: CASSEAGSPLHF
CDR3 DNA: TGTGCCAGCAGTGAGGCAGGTTCACCCCTCCACTTT

J gene: TRBJ1-4
clone size: many
V gene: TRBV15
D gene: NA
CDR3 protein: CATSRDRVRGVNEKLFF
CDR3 DNA: TGTGCCACCAGCAGAGATCGAGTTCGGGGGGTTAATGAAAAACTGTTTTTT

J gene: TRBJ2-2
clone size: few
V gene: TRBV25-1
D gene: TRBD1
CDR3 protein: CASRRDRVGTGELFF
CDR3 DNA: TGTGCCAGCCGACGGGACAGGGTTGGAACCGGGGAGCTGTTTTTT

J gene: TRBJ1-2
clone size: many
V gene: TRBV15
D gene: NA
CDR3 protein: CATRGGFSASGEYGYTF
CDR3 DNA: TGTGCCACCAGGGGTGGTTTTTCCGCCTCGGGGGAATATGGCTACACCTTC

J gene: TRBJ1-4
clone size: many
V gene: TRBV19
D gene: NA
CDR3 protein: CASRTWETREEKLFF
CDR3 DNA: TGTGCCAGTAGAACATGGGAGACTCGGGAGGAAAAACTGTTTTTT

J gene: TRBJ2-5
clone size: many
V gene: TRBV29-1
D gene: TRBD2
CDR3 protein: CSVVSGRETQYF
CDR3 DNA: TGCAGCGTTGTTAGCGGGAGAGAGACCCAGTACTTC

J gene: TRBJ2-7
clone size: NA
V gene: TRBV10-3
D gene: TRBD2
CDR3 protein: CASSVPSGGAPSSYEQYF
CDR3 DNA: TGTGCCAGCAGTGTCCCTAGCGGGGGAGCCCCCAGCTCCTACGAGCAGTACTTC

J gene: TRBJ2-3
clone size: NA
V gene: TRBV11-1
D gene: TRBD1
CDR3 protein: CASSSGQGFTDTQYF
CDR3 DNA: TGTGCCAGCAGCTCCGGACAGGGCTTCACAGATACGCAGTATTTT

J gene: TRBJ2-7
clone size: NA
V gene: TRBV20-1
D gene: TRBD2
CDR3 protein: CSASLGLAGTYEQYF
CDR3 DNA: TGCAGTGCTAGTCTGGGTCTAGCGGGAACCTACGAGCAGTACTTC